The source of this T cell receptor (beta chain) is a study of T cell responses to AZD1222 COVID-19 vaccine. The germline V gene has CDR1 SGHRS and CDR2 YFSETQ. The CDR3 spans 16 residues. After removal of 0 bases from V and 2 bases from J, the junction contained 7 bases not matched to a gene. Assay: immunoSEQ multiplex PCR; the TCRdb copy retains only in-frame clones and omits some. The data show roughly 84,000 clones, approximately 83% seen once. This clone was counted a few times. The material was peripheral blood, obtained 28 days after the second AZD1222 dose. The chain recombines TRBV5-1 with TRBJ2-5, with 7 nucleotides matching TRBD2. The sequence derives from an adult who received the AZD1222 COVID-19 vaccine. The CDR3 DNA follows: TGCGCCAGCAGCTTGGGGGCAGCGGGAAAACAAGAGACCCAGTACTTC. Encoded protein: CASSLGAAGKQETQYF.